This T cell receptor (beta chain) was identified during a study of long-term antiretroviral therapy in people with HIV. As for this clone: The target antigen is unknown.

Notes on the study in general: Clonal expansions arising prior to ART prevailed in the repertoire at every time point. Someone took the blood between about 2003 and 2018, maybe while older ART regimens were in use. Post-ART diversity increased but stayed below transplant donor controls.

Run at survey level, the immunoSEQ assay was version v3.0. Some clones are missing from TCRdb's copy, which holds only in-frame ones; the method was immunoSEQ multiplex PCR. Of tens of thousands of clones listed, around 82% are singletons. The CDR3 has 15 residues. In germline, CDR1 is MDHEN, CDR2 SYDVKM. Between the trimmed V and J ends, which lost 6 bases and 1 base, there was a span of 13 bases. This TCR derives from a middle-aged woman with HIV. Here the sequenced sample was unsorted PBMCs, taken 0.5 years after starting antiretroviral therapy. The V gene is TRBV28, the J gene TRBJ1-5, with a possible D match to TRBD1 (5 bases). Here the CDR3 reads CASSLGQASNQPQHF. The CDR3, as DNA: TGTGCCAGCAGCCTCGGACAAGCGAGCAATCAGCCCCAGCATTTT. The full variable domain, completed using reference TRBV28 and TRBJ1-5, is DVKVTQSSRYLVKRTGEKVFLECVQDMDHENMFWYRQDPGLGLRLIYFSYDVKMKEKGDIPEGYSVSREKKERFSLILESASTNQTSMYLCASSLGQASNQPQHFGDGTRLSIL.